This T cell receptor (beta chain) was sequenced in a study of cytomegalovirus exposure and HLA in healthy donors. The PCR used 60 Vbeta and 13 Jbeta primers. Authors' analysis steps: It was a later analysis that counted about 80 million unique TCR beta chains, of which about 10 million were shared. The repertoire was sequenced with immunoSEQ multiplex PCR; TCRdb's copy has only in-frame clones and lacks some. The DNA gave D and trimming, while V, J and clone size come from that table. This sample's table has under 65,000 clones. On this clone: No antigen is known for it.

Study observations and caveats: No immune exposure information besides CMV serostatus was available. Overall, around 150 TCR beta chains were annotated as cytomegalovirus-associated.

The V gene lost 0 bases and the J gene lost 4 bases, with 19 bases spanning the gap. CDR3 length: 17 amino acids. Germline V CDR1 and CDR2: SGHRS, YFSETQ. The chain employs TRBV5-1 and TRBJ2-5, with D tentatively TRBD1 (5 bases). The sample taken for sequencing was PBMCs. The sequence was obtained from a woman in her late teens or twenties in good health and CMV-seronegative. The CDR3 DNA reads as TGCGCCAGCAGCTTGGTGGGTGCCGACAGCTCCGGAGAGACCCAGTACTTC. This gives the protein CASSLVGADSSGETQYF.